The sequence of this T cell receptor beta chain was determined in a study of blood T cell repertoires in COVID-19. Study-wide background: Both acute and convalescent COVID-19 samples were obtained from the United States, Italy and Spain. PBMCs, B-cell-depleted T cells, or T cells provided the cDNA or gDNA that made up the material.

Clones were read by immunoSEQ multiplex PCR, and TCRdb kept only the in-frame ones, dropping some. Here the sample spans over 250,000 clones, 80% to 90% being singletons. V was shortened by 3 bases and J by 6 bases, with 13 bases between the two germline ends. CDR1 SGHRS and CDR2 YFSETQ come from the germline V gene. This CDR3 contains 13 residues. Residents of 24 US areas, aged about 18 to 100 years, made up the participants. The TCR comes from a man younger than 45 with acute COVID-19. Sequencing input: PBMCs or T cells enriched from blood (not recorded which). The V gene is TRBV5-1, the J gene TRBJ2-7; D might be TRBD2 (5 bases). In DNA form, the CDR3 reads TGCGCCAGCAGCTCCGGGAAAAGGTCCGAGCAGTACGTC. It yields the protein CASSSGKRSEQYV.